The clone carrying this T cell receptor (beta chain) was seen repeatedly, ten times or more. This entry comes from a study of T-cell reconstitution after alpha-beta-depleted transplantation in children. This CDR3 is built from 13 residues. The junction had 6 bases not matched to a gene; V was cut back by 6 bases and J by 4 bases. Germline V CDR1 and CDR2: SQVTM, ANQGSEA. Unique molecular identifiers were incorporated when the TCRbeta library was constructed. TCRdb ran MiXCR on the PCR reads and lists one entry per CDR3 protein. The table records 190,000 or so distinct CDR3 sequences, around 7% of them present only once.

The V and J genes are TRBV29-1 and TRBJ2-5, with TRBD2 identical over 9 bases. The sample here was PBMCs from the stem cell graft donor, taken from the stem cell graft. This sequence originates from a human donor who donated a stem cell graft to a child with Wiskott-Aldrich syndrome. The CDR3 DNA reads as TGCAGCGTAGAGGTAGCGGGAGCAGAGACCCAGTACTTC. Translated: CSVEVAGAETQYF.